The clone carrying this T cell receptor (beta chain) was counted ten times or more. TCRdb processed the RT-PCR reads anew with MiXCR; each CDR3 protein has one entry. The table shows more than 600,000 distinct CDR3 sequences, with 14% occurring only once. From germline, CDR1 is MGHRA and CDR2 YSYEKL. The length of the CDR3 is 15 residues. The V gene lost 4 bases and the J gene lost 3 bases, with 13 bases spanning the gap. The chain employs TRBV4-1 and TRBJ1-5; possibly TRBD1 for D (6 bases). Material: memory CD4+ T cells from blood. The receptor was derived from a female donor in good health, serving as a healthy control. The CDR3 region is CASSRNTGSNQPQHF. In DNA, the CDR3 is TGCGCCAGCAGCCGAAATACAGGGTCCAATCAGCCCCAGCATTTT.